Given below is one T cell receptor (beta chain) in context. Its antigen is unidentified. The V and J ends lost 3 bases and 2 bases respectively, with 14 bases between them. Germline V gives CDR1 DFQATT, CDR2 SNEGSKA (reference sequence). The CDR3 extends over 14 amino acids. Here immunoSEQ multiplex PCR was the method, and the copy in TCRdb shows in-frame clones only, minus some. The sample includes approximately 150,000 clones, roughly nine tenths of them seen just once. This sample is drawn from a study of T cell responses to AZD1222 COVID-19 vaccine. General study findings and limits: There were mostly white British donors and more females than males, and clonal diversity was possibly underestimated. Seropositive AZD1222 recipients at baseline numbered only five or six.

The clonotype originates from an adult who received the AZD1222 COVID-19 vaccine. The sequencing used peripheral blood, collected 28 days after the second AZD1222 dose. The chain recombines TRBV20-1 with TRBJ2-7; TRBD1 or TRBD2 may be the D gene (6 bases each). Written as DNA, the CDR3 is TGCAGTGCTAGTCGGGGGACACCAACCTACGAGCAGTACTTC. This sequence encodes CSASRGTPTYEQYF.